One and the same sample provided the 32 T cell receptor beta chains below, sequenced in a study of blood T cell repertoires in COVID-19. Profiled with immunoSEQ multiplex PCR; TCRdb holds only in-frame clones, not every one. There are more than 200,000 clones in the sample; around nine tenths occur only once, and roughly 2.6% lies in the top ten. Material: peripheral blood. These TCRs come from a woman aged 60-75 years with acute or convalescent COVID-19.

This chain connects TRBV6-5 to TRBJ1-6, with a possible D match to TRBD1 (6 bases). The V and J ends lost 8 bases and 3 bases respectively, with 14 bases between them. Germline V CDR1 and CDR2: MNHEY, SVGAGI. The CDR3 consists of 15 residues. The CDR3 sequence is CASGGRDNYNSPLHF. The CDR3 DNA is TGTGCCAGCGGGGGCCGGGACAACTATAATTCACCCCTCCACTTT.

The CDR3 spells CASSFGEAYGYTF. Written as DNA, the CDR3 is TGTGCCAGCAGTTTCGGAGAAGCCTATGGCTACACCTTC. The chain couples TRBV12-3 or TRBV12-4 to TRBJ1-2; no definite D call. V lost 3 bases to trimming and J lost 4 bases, with 9 bases between them. This CDR3 spans 13 amino acids.

The chain is built from TRBV7-9 and TRBJ1-6; 7 bases map to TRBD1. The V gene end was trimmed by 5 bases and the J gene end by 8 bases; junction bases not matched to a gene: 6. The germline V gene encodes CDR1 SEHNR and CDR2 FQNEAQ (reference sequence). The CDR3 has 14 amino acids. The CDR3 bases are TGTGCCAGCAGCAAACAGGGGAGTCATTCACCCCTCCACTTT. It codes for CASSKQGSHSPLHF.

The chain combines TRBV7-9 with TRBJ2-2; the match to TRBD1 covers 8 bases. Germline CDR1 and CDR2: SEHNR and FQNEAQ (reference sequence). J was trimmed by 0 bases and V by 3 bases; bases with no gene match: 12. This CDR3 contains 19 residues. CDR3 sequence (DNA): TGTGCCAGCAGCTTTATCCCACGTGGACAGGGTGCGAACACCGGGGAGCTGTTTTTT. Protein product: CASSFIPRGQGANTGELFF.

The gene calls are TRBV2 and TRBJ2-5; 12 bases agree with TRBD2. CDR3 length: 17 amino acids. V gave up 5 bases and J gave up 5 bases; unmatched junction bases: 12. Germline CDR1 is SNHLY and CDR2 is FYNNEI. The DNA of the CDR3 is TGTGCCAGCAGTTCCGGGACTAGCGGGCCTCTAGGGGAGACCCAGTACTTC. Amino acid sequence: CASSSGTSGPLGETQYF.

This chain connects TRBV10-3 to TRBJ1-3, with D possibly TRBD1 on 5 matching bases. The germline CDR1 and CDR2 sequences are ENHRY and SYGVKD. Trimming stripped 6 bases from V and 3 bases from J, with 18 bases between. The CDR3 is 16 amino acids. CDR3: CAIREILGLSGNTIYF. For the CDR3, the DNA is TGTGCCATCAGGGAAATCCTGGGACTGAGTGGAAACACCATATATTTT.

This clone came up once. This chain connects TRBV18 to TRBJ1-1; no reliable D call. The CDR3 is 12 residues long. V lost 8 bases to trimming and J lost 1 base, with 8 bases between them. Germline V CDR1 and CDR2: KGHSH, LQKENI. The CDR3 DNA follows: TGTGCCAGCCGGGAGTCGAACACTGAAGCTTTCTTT. This translates into CASRESNTEAFF.

The genes are TRBV28 and TRBJ2-7, with TRBD2 as a possible D gene (5 bases). V was clipped by 3 bases and J by 6 bases, with 18 bases between them. CDR1 and CDR2 from the germline V gene are MDHEN and SYDVKM. This CDR3 contains 15 residues. The CDR3 protein is CASSFFGEFLREQYF. In DNA, the CDR3 is TGTGCCAGCAGTTTTTTCGGGGAATTTTTGCGCGAGCAGTACTTC.

The genes are TRBV7-8 and TRBJ2-1, with 10 bases matching TRBD1. The CDR3 consists of 15 residues. After removal of 5 bases from V and 5 bases from J, the junction contained 6 bases not matched to a gene. CDR1 SGHVS and CDR2 FQNEAQ come from the germline V gene. Here the CDR3 DNA reads TGTGCCAGCAGCCGACAGGGGGCGAACCACAATGAGCAGTTCTTC. This gives the protein CASSRQGANHNEQFF.

This chain joins TRBV6-5 and TRBJ2-3; D is undetermined. Trimming left V 2 bases short and J 2 bases short, with 8 bases between. Germline CDR1 reads MNHEY; CDR2 reads SVGAGI. This CDR3 has 14 residues. The CDR3 region has the DNA TGTGCCAGCAGTTACCAACTCCACACAGATACGCAGTATTTT. It codes for CASSYQLHTDTQYF.

A few counts support this clone. The V and J genes are TRBV11-2 and TRBJ1-2; TRBD1 might be the D (6 bases). This CDR3 is built from 13 residues. The germline V gene has CDR1 SGHAT and CDR2 FQNNGV. Deletions cut 8 bases from V and 3 bases from J, with 13 bases between. The CDR3 nucleotides read TGTGCCAGCGGTTCCAGGGGCCACTATGGCTACACCTTC. Its translation: CASGSRGHYGYTF. The full variable domain, with the rest looked up from reference TRBV11-2 and TRBJ1-2, is EAGVAQSPRYKIIEKRQSVAFWCNPISGHATLYWYQQILGQGPKLLIQFQNNGVVDDSQLPKDRFSAERLKGVDSTLKIQPAKLEDSAVYLCASGSRGHYGYTFGSGTRLTVV.

The chain carries TRBV18 and TRBJ1-5, with a weak D call TRBD1 (5 bases). Germline V gives CDR1 KGHSH, CDR2 LQKENI. Deletions cut 2 bases from V and 3 bases from J, with 11 bases between. CDR3 length: 15 residues. This chain's CDR3 is CASSPGGKHNQPQHF. The CDR3, as DNA: TGTGCCAGCTCACCAGGGGGGAAACACAATCAGCCCCAGCATTTT.

This clone was counted a single time. Other DNA sequences within the sample encode an identical CDR3. The chain links TRBV19 to TRBJ1-5, with 8 bases aligning to TRBD1. The V and J ends lost 2 bases and 4 bases, in that order; junction bases with no gene match: 1. The CDR3 sequence is 14 residues long. Germline V lookup: CDR1 LNHDA, CDR2 SQIVND (reference sequence). The DNA for the CDR3 is TGTGCCAGTAGTATAACAGGGGGAAATCAGCCCCAGCATTTT. Amino acid sequence: CASSITGGNQPQHF.

The chain employs TRBV7-9 and TRBJ1-1; the match to TRBD1 covers 9 bases. Germline assignment: CDR1 SEHNR and CDR2 FQNEAQ (reference sequence). The CDR3 is 18 amino acids. The V and J ends lost 3 bases and 1 base, in that order; junction bases with no gene match: 12. The CDR3 nucleotides read TGTGCCAGCAGCTTTAATCCGGGACAGGGAGCGGAGAACACTGAAGCTTTCTTT. Translation: CASSFNPGQGAENTEAFF.

This clone appeared a single time. The chain joins TRBV19 to TRBJ2-3, with 7 bases lining up with TRBD2. The CDR3 totals 16 residues. Per the germline V gene, CDR1 is LNHDA and CDR2 is SQIVND (reference sequence). The junction had 9 bases not matched to a gene; V was cut back by 5 bases and J by 1 base. CDR3 sequence (DNA): TGTGCCAGTAGTGGGGGAGGGTCCTTCGGCACAGATACGCAGTATTTT. Protein sequence: CASSGGGSFGTDTQYF.

This clone was found once. The rearrangement joins TRBV10-3 to TRBJ1-1, with TRBD1 identical over 9 bases. The germline V gene has CDR1 ENHRY and CDR2 SYGVKD. The CDR3 extends over 14 amino acids. The J segment lost 1 base and the V segment lost 10 bases, leaving 7 bases of the junction unmatched. The CDR3 bases are TGTGCCAACAGGGACAGGGCGGGGAACACTGAAGCTTTCTTT. It is translated as CANRDRAGNTEAFF.

V gene TRBV19 combines with J gene TRBJ2-1; 8 bases map to TRBD2. Trimming took 8 bases from V and 8 from J; bases not matched to a gene: 8. Germline lookup yields CDR1 LNHDA and CDR2 SQIVND (reference sequence). This CDR3 is 13 amino acids long. The CDR3 loop reads CASRGRPGHEQFF. Written as DNA, the CDR3 is TGTGCCAGTCGCGGGAGGCCCGGACATGAGCAGTTCTTC.

This CDR3 reads CASSPRNRLYGYTF. The CDR3 nucleotides read TGTGCCAGCAGCCCCCGGAACCGACTCTATGGCTACACCTTC. The chain is built from TRBV7-8 and TRBJ1-2; D is undetermined. CDR3 length: 14 amino acids. In germline, CDR1 is SGHVS, CDR2 FQNEAQ. Trimming cost V 5 bases and J 4 bases, with 14 bases left between them.

This chain connects TRBV13 to TRBJ1-4, with 7 bases fitting TRBD1. V shed 5 bases and J 3 bases; nucleotides not matched to a gene: 6. Per the germline V gene, CDR1 is PRHDT and CDR2 is FYEKMQ (reference sequence). The CDR3 has 15 amino acids. CDR3 sequence: CASSLTGAANEKLFF. Written as DNA, the CDR3 is TGTGCCAGCAGCCTTACAGGGGCAGCTAATGAAAAACTGTTTTTT.

The chain has TRBV7-2 and TRBJ2-1, with 10 bases matching TRBD2. The CDR3 totals 15 residues. Germline V gene data show CDR1 as SGHTA and CDR2 as FQGNSA. With 4 bases clipped from V and 1 base from J, the junction kept 1 base outside the gene matches. CDR3 nucleotide sequence: TGTGCCAGCAGCTCAGCGGGGGGGTCCTACAATGAGCAGTTCTTC. It encodes CASSSAGGSYNEQFF.

V usage is TRBV14 and J usage is TRBJ2-1; D not certain. Germline-derived CDR1 and CDR2 are SGHDN and FVKESK. Trimming cost V 1 base and J 3 bases, with 7 bases left between them. The CDR3 length is 14 residues. For the CDR3, the DNA is TGTGCCAGCAGCCAAGGGCTTGACTACAATGAGCAGTTCTTC. Residues: CASSQGLDYNEQFF.

The CDR3 is CASSLGGRVGRQETQYF. CDR3 nucleotide sequence: TGTGCCAGCAGCTTAGGGGGTAGAGTGGGGCGCCAAGAGACCCAGTACTTC. The chain joins TRBV7-2 to TRBJ2-5; D is perhaps TRBD1 (5 bases). The CDR3 contains 17 residues. The V gene's germline CDR1 is SGHTA and CDR2 FQGNSA. With 1 base removed from V and 1 base from J, the gap between germline ends came to 16 bases.

A few counts support this clone. This chain joins TRBV3-1 (or the pseudogene TRBV3-2) and TRBJ2-7, with 11 positions matching TRBD2. CDR3 length equals 14 residues. Germline CDR1 LGHDT, CDR2 YNNKEL (reference sequence). The junction had 2 bases not matched to a gene; V was cut back by 4 bases and J by 3 bases. For the CDR3, the DNA is TGTGCCAGCAGCCGCACTAGCGGGAGCTACGAGCAGTACTTC. Its protein is CASSRTSGSYEQYF.

This chain uses TRBV19 with TRBJ2-2; 11 nucleotides line up with TRBD2. The CDR3 sequence is 16 residues long. CDR1 and CDR2 from the germline V gene are LNHDA and SQIVND (reference sequence). The ends lost 7 bases at V and 3 bases at J; junction bases unmatched: 7. Here the CDR3 DNA reads TGTGCCAGTACCTCTCTAGCGGGAGGCTACACCGGGGAGCTGTTTTTT. As protein: CASTSLAGGYTGELFF.

The chain has TRBV5-8 and TRBJ1-4, with 7 bases matching TRBD1. CDR1 and CDR2 from the germline V gene are SGHTS and YDEGEE. V shed 0 bases and J 4 bases; nucleotides not matched to a gene: 6. The CDR3 extends over 16 amino acids. The CDR3 sequence is CASSLGTGSVNEKLFF. Here the CDR3 DNA reads TGTGCCAGCAGCTTGGGGACAGGCTCTGTTAATGAAAAACTGTTTTTT.

The CDR3 region has the DNA TGTGCCAGCAGCCCGGGCCTGGACAGGGGGAAAACCGGGGAGCTGTTTTTT. It codes for CASSPGLDRGKTGELFF. The gene calls are TRBV7-7 and TRBJ2-2; 10 bases agree with TRBD1. The V and J ends lost 5 bases and 5 bases, in that order; junction bases with no gene match: 11. Germline-derived CDR1 and CDR2 are SSHAT and FNYEAQ (reference sequence). This CDR3 is 17 amino acids long.

The chain couples TRBV7-9 to TRBJ2-1; weak D call: TRBD2 (5 bases). There are 15 residues in the CDR3. The germline gives CDR1 SEHNR, CDR2 FQNEAQ (reference sequence). V dropped 1 base and J dropped 7 bases, with 14 bases sitting between them. CDR3 bases: TGTGCCAGCAGCTTAGTTGGACTCACCACAAATGAGCAGTTCTTC. As protein: CASSLVGLTTNEQFF.

The J gene is TRBJ2-4, the V gene TRBV19; D gene ambiguous. CDR1 is LNHDA and CDR2 is SQIVND in the germline V gene (reference sequence). CDR3 length: 12 amino acids. V was clipped by 5 bases and J by 7 bases, with 9 bases between them. The CDR3 DNA reads as TGTGCCAGTAGTGCTCTCCAGAACATTCAGTACTTC. The encoded protein is CASSALQNIQYF.

In the case of this clone: A junction end diverges from the germline sequence, so it may reflect a read error. The chain carries TRBV7-7 and TRBJ2-7; a weak D match, TRBD1 (6 bases). Germline V CDR1 and CDR2: SSHAT, FNYEAQ (reference sequence). The CDR3 length is 14 residues. DNA for the CDR3: TGTGCTAGCAGCTTAGCAGGGGCCCCCTACGAGCAGTACTTC. This encodes CASSLAGAPYEQYF.

V is TRBV7-2 and J is TRBJ2-5; D remains unclear. Between the trimmed V and J ends, which lost 2 bases and 5 bases, there was a span of 9 bases. Per germline, CDR1 SGHTA and CDR2 FQGNSA. The CDR3 has 13 residues. The CDR3 loop is CASSLTGWETQYF. The CDR3 DNA is TGTGCCAGCAGCTTAACGGGTTGGGAGACCCAGTACTTC.

The J gene is TRBJ2-7, the V gene TRBV6-2 or TRBV6-3; D is perhaps TRBD2 (5 bases). The CDR3 loop spans 14 amino acids. The germline gives CDR1 MNHEY, CDR2 SVGEGT. Trimming stripped 2 bases from V and 6 bases from J, with 14 bases between. The CDR3: CASSYREGSGEQYF. Written as DNA, the CDR3 is TGTGCCAGCAGTTACCGTGAGGGATCGGGCGAGCAGTACTTC.

In nucleotides, the CDR3 is TGTGCCAGCAGCTCGCTGAACAACAGGGGGGCCAACTATGGCTACACCTTC. Residues: CASSSLNNRGANYGYTF. The rearrangement links TRBV5-6 to TRBJ1-2; 8 nucleotides match TRBD1. From germline, CDR1 is SGHDT and CDR2 YYEEEE. V lost 3 bases, J lost 2 bases, and 12 bases stayed unmatched. This CDR3 is built from 17 residues.